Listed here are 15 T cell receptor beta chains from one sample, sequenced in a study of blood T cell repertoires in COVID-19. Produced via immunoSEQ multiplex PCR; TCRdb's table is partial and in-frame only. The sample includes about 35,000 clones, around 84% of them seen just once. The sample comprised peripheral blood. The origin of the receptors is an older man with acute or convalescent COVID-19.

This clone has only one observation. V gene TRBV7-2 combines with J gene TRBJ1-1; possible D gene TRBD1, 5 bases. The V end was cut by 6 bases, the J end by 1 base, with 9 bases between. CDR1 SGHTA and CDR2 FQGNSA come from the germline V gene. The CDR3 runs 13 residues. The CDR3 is CASRSQGNTEAFF. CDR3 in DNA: TGTGCCAGCAGATCCCAGGGGAACACTGAAGCTTTCTTT.

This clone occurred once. The CDR3 here is CASSKTSGEQYF. CDR3 coding DNA: TGTGCCAGCAGTAAGACTAGCGGGGAGCAGTACTTC. The genes are TRBV5-6 and TRBJ2-7; 10 bases map to TRBD2. Germline assignment: CDR1 SGHDT and CDR2 YYEEEE. The CDR3 sequence is 12 residues long. V was clipped by 5 bases and J by 7 bases; unmatched bases: 3.

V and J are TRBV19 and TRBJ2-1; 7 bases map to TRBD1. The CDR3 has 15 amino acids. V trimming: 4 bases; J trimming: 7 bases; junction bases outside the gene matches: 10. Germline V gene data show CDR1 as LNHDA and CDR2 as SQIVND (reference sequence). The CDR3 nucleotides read TGTGCCAGTAGTAAAACAGACAGGGACACAAATGAGCAGTTCTTC. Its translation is CASSKTDRDTNEQFF.

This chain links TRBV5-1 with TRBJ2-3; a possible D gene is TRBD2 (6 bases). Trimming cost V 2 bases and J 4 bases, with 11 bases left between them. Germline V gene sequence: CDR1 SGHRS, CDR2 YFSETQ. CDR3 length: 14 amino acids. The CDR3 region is CASSFGLQADTQYF. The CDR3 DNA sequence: TGCGCCAGCAGCTTTGGACTACAGGCAGATACGCAGTATTTT. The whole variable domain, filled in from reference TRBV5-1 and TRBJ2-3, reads KAGVTQTPRYLIKTRGQQVTLSCSPISGHRSVSWYQQTPGQGLQFLFEYFSETQRNKGNFPGRFSGRQFSNSRSEMNVSTLELGDSALYLCASSFGLQADTQYFGPGTRLTVL.

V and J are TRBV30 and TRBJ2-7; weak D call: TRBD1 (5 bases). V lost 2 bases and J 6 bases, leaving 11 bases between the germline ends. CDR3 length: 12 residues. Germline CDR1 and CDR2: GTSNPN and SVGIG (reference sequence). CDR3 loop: CAWSPQGIEQYF. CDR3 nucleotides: TGTGCCTGGAGTCCTCAGGGTATCGAGCAGTACTTC.

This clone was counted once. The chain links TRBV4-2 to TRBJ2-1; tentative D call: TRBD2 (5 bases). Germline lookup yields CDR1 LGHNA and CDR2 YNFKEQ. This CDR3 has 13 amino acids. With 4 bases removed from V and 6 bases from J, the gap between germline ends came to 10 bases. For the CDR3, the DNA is TGTGCCAGCAGCCCCCTCGGAGGCAATGAGCAGTTCTTC. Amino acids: CASSPLGGNEQFF.

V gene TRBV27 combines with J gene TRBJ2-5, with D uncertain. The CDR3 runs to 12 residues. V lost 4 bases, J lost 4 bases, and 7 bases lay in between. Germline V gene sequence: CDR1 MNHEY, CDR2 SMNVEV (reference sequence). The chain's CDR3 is CASSSLGETQYF. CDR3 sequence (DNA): TGTGCCAGCAGTTCACTCGGAGAGACCCAGTACTTC.

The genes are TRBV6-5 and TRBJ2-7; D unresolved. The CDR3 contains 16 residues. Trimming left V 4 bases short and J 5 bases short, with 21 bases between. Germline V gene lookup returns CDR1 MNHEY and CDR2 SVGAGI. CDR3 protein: CASSSATPVSRNEQYF. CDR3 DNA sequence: TGTGCCAGCAGTTCCGCGACACCCGTGAGTCGGAACGAGCAGTACTTC.

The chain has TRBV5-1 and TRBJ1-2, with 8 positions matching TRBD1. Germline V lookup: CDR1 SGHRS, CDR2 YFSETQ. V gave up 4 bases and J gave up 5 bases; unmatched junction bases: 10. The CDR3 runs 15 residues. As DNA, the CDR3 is TGCGCCAGCAGCCCGGACAGGGAGTCTAGATATGGCTACACCTTC. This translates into CASSPDRESRYGYTF.

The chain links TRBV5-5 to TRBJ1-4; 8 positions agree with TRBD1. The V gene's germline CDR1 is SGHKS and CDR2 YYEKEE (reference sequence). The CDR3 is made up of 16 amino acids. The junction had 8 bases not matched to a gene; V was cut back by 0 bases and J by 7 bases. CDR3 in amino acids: CASSLELQDRAEKLFF. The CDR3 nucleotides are TGTGCCAGCAGCTTGGAATTACAGGACAGGGCTGAAAAACTGTTTTTT.

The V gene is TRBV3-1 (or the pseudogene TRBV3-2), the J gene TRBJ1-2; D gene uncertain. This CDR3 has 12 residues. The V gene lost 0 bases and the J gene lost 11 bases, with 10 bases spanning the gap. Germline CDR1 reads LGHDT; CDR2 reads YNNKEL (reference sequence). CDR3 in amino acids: CASSQESRGYTF. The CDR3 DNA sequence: TGTGCCAGCAGCCAAGAGTCGCGGGGTTACACCTTC.

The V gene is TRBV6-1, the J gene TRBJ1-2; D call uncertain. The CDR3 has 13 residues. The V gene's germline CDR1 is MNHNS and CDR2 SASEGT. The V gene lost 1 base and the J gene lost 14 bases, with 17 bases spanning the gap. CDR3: CASSEEGRRRLTF. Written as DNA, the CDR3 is TGTGCCAGCAGTGAAGAAGGCCGGCGGAGGCTAACCTTC.

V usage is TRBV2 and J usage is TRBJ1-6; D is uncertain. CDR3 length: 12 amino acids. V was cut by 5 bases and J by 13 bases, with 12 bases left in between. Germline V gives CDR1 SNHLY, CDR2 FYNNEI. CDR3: CASSPDIRPLHF. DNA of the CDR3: TGTGCCAGCAGTCCCGATATTCGGCCCCTCCACTTT.

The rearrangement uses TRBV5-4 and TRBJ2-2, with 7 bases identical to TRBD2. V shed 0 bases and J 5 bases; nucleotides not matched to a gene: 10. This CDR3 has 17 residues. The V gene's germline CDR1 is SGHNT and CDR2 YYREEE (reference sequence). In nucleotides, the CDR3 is TGTGCCAGCAGCTTGGAGTCTAGCGGATGGGAAACCGGGGAGCTGTTTTTT. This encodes CASSLESSGWETGELFF.

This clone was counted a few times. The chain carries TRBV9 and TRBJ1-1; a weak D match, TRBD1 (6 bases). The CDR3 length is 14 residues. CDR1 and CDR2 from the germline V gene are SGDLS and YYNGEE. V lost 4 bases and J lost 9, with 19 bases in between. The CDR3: CASSPGGGRAQAFF. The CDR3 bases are TGTGCCAGCAGCCCCGGGGGGGGGCGCGCGCAAGCTTTCTTT.